These 9 T cell receptor beta chains were sequenced from one sample in a study of cytomegalovirus exposure and HLA in healthy donors. The primer mix had 60 Vbeta and 13 Jbeta primers. Sequencing was performed with immunoSEQ multiplex PCR; in TCRdb, only in-frame clones are kept and a portion is missing. The sample includes around 100,000 clones, 79% of them seen just once. Sample: PBMCs. The receptors derive from a woman between 35 and 50 years old in good health and CMV-seronegative.

CDR3 residues: CASSSLPGQGAYEQYF. The CDR3 DNA is TGTGCCAGTAGTTCCCTTCCGGGACAGGGAGCCTACGAGCAGTACTTC. The chain couples TRBV19 to TRBJ2-7, with 9 bases lining up with TRBD1. There are 16 residues in the CDR3. Germline V gene data show CDR1 as LNHDA and CDR2 as SQIVND (reference sequence). After removal of 5 bases from V and 2 bases from J, the junction contained 10 bases not matched to a gene.

The genes are TRBV5-1 and TRBJ1-5; possibly TRBD1 for D (5 bases). Trimming removed 5 bases from V and 0 bases from J, with 12 bases in between. Germline V gene lookup returns CDR1 SGHRS and CDR2 YFSETQ. The CDR3 has 15 residues. The CDR3: CASRSTANSNQPQHF. Here the CDR3 DNA reads TGCGCCAGCAGATCGACAGCAAATAGCAATCAGCCCCAGCATTTT.

The V call is TRBV27, the J call TRBJ2-2; 7 nucleotides agree with TRBD2. The CDR3 loop spans 16 amino acids. Germline V gene lookup returns CDR1 MNHEY and CDR2 SMNVEV (reference sequence). Germline trimming cut 3 bases from V and 1 base from J; bases unmatched to any gene: 5. CDR3 loop: CASSFGLVGNTGELFF. Written as DNA, the CDR3 is TGTGCCAGCAGTTTTGGACTAGTGGGGAACACCGGGGAGCTGTTTTTT.

The sample holds a few counts of this clone. This chain joins TRBV7-9 and TRBJ1-4; TRBD1 matches 9 bases. V gave up 5 bases and J gave up 6 bases; unmatched junction bases: 4. Germline lookup yields CDR1 SEHNR and CDR2 FQNEAQ (reference sequence). The CDR3 extends over 14 amino acids. CDR3 sequence: CASSPRTGDEKLFF. CDR3 DNA: TGTGCCAGCAGCCCCCGGACAGGGGATGAAAAACTGTTTTTT.

This clone appeared a few times. The gene calls are TRBV7-2 and TRBJ2-7; 8 bases line up with TRBD2. Germline CDR1 and CDR2: SGHTA and FQGNSA. J gave up 6 bases and V 4 bases, and 8 bases lay outside the gene matches. This CDR3 comprises 14 residues. The CDR3 protein is CASSSGTSLSEQYF. The CDR3 coding sequence is TGTGCCAGCAGCTCTGGGACTAGTTTGAGCGAGCAGTACTTC.

V is TRBV27 and J is TRBJ2-7; a weak D match, TRBD1 (6 bases). This CDR3 spans 21 amino acids. The germline V gene encodes CDR1 MNHEY and CDR2 SMNVEV (reference sequence). V lost 6 bases to trimming and J lost 3 bases, with 36 bases between them. CDR3 nucleotide sequence: TGTGCCAGCAGCCCCTACCGCAGGGGACACCTCTCTAACGTGGCCAGCTACGAGCAGTACTTC. The encoded protein is CASSPYRRGHLSNVASYEQYF.

This rearrangement joins TRBV5-4 to TRBJ2-5; D ambiguous. The DNA end is a closer match to TRBJ2-7, so the J assignment may be wrong. Per the germline V gene, CDR1 is SGHNT and CDR2 is YYREEE (reference sequence). The CDR3 sequence is 15 residues long. The CDR3 is CASSLGHSLIYEQYF. CDR3 bases: TGTGCCAGCAGCTTGGGGCACAGCTTAATCTACGAGCAGTACTTC.

This chain joins TRBV9 and TRBJ1-2, with TRBD1 identical over 7 bases. The CDR3 runs to 15 residues. J was trimmed by 7 bases and V by 4 bases; bases with no gene match: 13. Germline CDR1 is SGDLS and CDR2 is YYNGEE. The CDR3 loop is CASSSRTGGPGGYTF. The CDR3 region has the DNA TGTGCCAGCAGCTCCCGGACAGGTGGGCCGGGTGGCTACACCTTC. Full variable domain (outside the CDR3, taken from reference TRBV9 and TRBJ1-2): DSGVTQTPKHLITATGQRVTLRCSPRSGDLSVYWYQQSLDQGLQFLIQYYNGEERAKGNILERFSAQQFPDLHSELNLSSLELGDSALYFCASSSRTGGPGGYTFGSGTRLTVV.

This clone has only a few counts. The rearrangement uses TRBV7-2 and TRBJ1-1; D might be TRBD1 (6 bases). Trimming stripped 5 bases from V and 4 bases from J, with 23 bases between. Per the germline V gene, CDR1 is SGHTA and CDR2 is FQGNSA. The CDR3 is made up of 17 amino acids. The CDR3 spells CASSTPTRWPQGTEAFF. The CDR3 DNA reads as TGTGCCAGCAGCACCCCGACACGCTGGCCACAGGGCACTGAAGCTTTCTTT.